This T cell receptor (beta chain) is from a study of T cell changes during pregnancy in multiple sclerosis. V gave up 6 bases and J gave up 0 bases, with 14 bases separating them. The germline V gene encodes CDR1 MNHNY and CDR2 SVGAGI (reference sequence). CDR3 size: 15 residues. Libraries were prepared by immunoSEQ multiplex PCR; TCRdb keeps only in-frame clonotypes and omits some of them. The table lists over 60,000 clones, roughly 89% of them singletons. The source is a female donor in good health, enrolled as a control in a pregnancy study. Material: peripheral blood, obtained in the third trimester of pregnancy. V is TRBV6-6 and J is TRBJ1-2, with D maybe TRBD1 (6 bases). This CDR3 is CASRADRSANYGYTF. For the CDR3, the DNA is TGTGCCAGCAGGGCCGACAGGAGCGCTAACTATGGCTACACCTTC.